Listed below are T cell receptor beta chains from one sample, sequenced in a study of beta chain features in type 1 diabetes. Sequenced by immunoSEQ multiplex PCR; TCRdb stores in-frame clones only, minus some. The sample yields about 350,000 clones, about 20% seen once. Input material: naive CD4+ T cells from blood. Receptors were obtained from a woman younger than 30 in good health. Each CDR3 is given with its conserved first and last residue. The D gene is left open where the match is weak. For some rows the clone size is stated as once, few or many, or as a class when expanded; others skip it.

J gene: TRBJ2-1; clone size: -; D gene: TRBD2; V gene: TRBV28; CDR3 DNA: TGTGCCAGCAGTTTCTACCGGGGGACGGGAGGGGGTGAGCAGTTCTTC; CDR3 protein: CASSFYRGTGGGEQFF
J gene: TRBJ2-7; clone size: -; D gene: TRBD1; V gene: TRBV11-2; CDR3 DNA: TGTGCCAGCAGCTGGGACAGGGACGTCCACGAGCAGTACTTC; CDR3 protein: CASSWDRDVHEQYF
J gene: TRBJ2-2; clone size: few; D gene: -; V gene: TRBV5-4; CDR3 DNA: TGTGCCAGCAGCTTGGAAATAGCTAACACCGGGGAGCTGTTTTTT; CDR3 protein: CASSLEIANTGELFF
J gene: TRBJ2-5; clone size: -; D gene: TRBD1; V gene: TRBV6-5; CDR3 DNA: TGTGCCAGCAGTTATTCGACAGGGTTGGGTATGGAGACCCAGTACTTC; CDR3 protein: CASSYSTGLGMETQYF
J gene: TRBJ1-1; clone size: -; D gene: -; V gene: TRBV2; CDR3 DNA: TGTGCCAGCAGTTCCCGACAGGTTGAAGCTTTCTTT; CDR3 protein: CASSSRQVEAFF
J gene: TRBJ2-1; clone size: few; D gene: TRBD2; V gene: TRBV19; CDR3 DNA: TGTGCCAGTACGCTAGCGGGATCCTACAATGAGCAGTTCTTC; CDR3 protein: CASTLAGSYNEQFF
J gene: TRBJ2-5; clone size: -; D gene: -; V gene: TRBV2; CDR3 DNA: TGTGCCAGCAGTGAAATCGGGGGAGAGACCCAGTACTTC; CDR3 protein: CASSEIGGETQYF
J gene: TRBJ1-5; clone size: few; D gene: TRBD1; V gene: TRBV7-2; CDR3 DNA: TGTGCCAGCAGCCGTCCGGGACAGGGGGGAAAACAGCCCCAGCATTTT; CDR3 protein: CASSRPGQGGKQPQHF
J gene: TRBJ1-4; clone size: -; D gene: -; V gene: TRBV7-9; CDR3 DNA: TGTGCCAGCAGCTTCGACAGAGAAAAACTGTTTTTT; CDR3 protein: CASSFDREKLFF
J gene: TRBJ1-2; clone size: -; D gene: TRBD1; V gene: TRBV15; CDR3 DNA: TGTGCCACCAGCATCGGACAGGGGGCCCATGGCTACACCTTC; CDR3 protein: CATSIGQGAHGYTF
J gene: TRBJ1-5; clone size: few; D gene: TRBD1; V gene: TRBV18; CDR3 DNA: TGTGCCAGCTCATACGACAGGGGGCTTAATCAGCCCCAGCATTTT; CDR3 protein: CASSYDRGLNQPQHF
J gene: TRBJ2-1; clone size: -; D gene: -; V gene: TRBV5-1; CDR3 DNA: TGCGCCAGCACCCTGGGACAAGCCTACAATGAGCAGTTCTTC; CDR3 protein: CASTLGQAYNEQFF
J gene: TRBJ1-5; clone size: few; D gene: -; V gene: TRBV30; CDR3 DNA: TGTGCCTGGAGTGGTGGGCATCAGCCCCAGCATTTT; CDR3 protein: CAWSGGHQPQHF
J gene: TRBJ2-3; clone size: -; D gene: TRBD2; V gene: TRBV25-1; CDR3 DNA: TGTGCCAGCAGTGGAGCGGGGGGGGATACGCAGTATTTT; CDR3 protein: CASSGAGGDTQYF
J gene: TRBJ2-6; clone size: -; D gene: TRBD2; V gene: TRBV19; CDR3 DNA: TGTGCCAGTAGCCGAGCGGGGGCAAGCTCTGGGGCCAACGTCCTGACTTTC; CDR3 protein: CASSRAGASSGANVLTF
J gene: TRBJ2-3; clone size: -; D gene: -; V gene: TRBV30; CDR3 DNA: TGTGCCTGGAGTCAGGATTTACTTGATACGCAGTATTTT; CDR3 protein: CAWSQDLLDTQYF
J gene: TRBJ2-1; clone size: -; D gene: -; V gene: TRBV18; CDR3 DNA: TGTGCCAGCTCCCTTAGCAGTCCCTACAATGAGCAGTTCTTC; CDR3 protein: CASSLSSPYNEQFF
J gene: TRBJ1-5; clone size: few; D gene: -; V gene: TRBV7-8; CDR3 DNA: TGTGCCAGCAGCTTATCTTCAGATAGCAATCAGCCCCAGCATTTT; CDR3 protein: CASSLSSDSNQPQHF
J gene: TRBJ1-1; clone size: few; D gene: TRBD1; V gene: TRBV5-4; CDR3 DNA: TGTGCCAGCAGCCGGAACAGGGGAAACACTGAAGCTTTCTTT; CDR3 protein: CASSRNRGNTEAFF
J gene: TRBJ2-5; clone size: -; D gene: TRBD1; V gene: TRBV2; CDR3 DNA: TGTGCCAGCCGACAGGGGGCCGGTGAGACCCAGTACTTC; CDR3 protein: CASRQGAGETQYF
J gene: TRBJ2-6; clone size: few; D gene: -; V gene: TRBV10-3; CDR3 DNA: TGTGCCATCAGTGAGTCCACAAGTTGGTCGTCTGGGGCCAACGTCCTGACTTTC; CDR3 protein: CAISESTSWSSGANVLTF
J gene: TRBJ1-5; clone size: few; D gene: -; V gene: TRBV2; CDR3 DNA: TGTGCCAGCAGTCGACAGATTAGCAATCAGCCCCAGCATTTT; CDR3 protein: CASSRQISNQPQHF
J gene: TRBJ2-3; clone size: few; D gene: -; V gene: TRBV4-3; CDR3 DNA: TGCGCCAGCAGCCAAGATAAGGGCGGGGAGGATACGCAGTATTTT; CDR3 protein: CASSQDKGGEDTQYF
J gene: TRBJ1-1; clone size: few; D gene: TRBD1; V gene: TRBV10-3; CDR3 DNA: TGTGCCATCAGTCGGACAGGGCGGTTGAACACTGAAGCTTTCTTT; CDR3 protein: CAISRTGRLNTEAFF
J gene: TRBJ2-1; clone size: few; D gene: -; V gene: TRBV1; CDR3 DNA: TGCACCAGCAGCCAAGATCGGGGTAGCGGGCGGTCGAATGAGCAGTTCTTC; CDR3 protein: CTSSQDRGSGRSNEQFF
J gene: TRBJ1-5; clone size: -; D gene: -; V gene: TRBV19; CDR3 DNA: TGTGCCAGTAGTAGAGGGAGCAATCAGCCCCAGCATTTT; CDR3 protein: CASSRGSNQPQHF
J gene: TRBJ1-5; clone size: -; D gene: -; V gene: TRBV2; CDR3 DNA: TGTGCCAGCAGGGAACGAAAGGCGCTACAGGGTGATCAGCCCCAGCATTTT; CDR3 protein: CASRERKALQGDQPQHF
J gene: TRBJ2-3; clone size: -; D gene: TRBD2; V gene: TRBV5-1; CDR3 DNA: TGCGCCAGCAGCCTTACGGGGGGGCCTTCAGATACGCAGTATTTT; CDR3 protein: CASSLTGGPSDTQYF
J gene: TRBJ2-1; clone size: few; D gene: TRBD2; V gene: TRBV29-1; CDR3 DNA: TGCAGCGTTGGACTAGCAGACTACAATGAGCAGTTCTTC; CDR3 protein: CSVGLADYNEQFF
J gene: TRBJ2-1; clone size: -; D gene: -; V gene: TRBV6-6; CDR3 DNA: TGTGCCAGCAGTTACCAGGTCAGCTCCTACAATGAGCAGTTCTTC; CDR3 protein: CASSYQVSSYNEQFF
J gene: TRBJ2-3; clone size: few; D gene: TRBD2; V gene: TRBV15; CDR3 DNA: TGTGCCACCAGCAGCCCCTCGCGGGAGGGCGGAGATACGCAGTATTTT; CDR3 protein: CATSSPSREGGDTQYF
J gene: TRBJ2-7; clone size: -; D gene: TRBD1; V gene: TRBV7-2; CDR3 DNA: TGTGCCAGCAGCTTATCGACAGGGGCCTACGAGCAGTACTTC; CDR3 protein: CASSLSTGAYEQYF
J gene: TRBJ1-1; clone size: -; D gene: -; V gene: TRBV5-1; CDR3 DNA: TGCGCCAGCAGCTTCACGACAGATTCGAACACTGAAGCTTTCTTT; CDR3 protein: CASSFTTDSNTEAFF
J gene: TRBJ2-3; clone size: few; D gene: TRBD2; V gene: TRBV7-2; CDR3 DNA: TGTGCCAGCAGCGACGGGACTAGCGCAGATACGCAGTATTTT; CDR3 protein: CASSDGTSADTQYF
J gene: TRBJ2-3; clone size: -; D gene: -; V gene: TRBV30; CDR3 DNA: TGTGCCTTCCTCCGGGGTAGAGATACGCAGTATTTT; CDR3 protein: CAFLRGRDTQYF
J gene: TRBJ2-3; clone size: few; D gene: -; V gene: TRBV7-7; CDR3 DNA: TGTGCTAGTTCAGGGGACACAGATACGCAGTATTTT; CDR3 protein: CASSGDTDTQYF
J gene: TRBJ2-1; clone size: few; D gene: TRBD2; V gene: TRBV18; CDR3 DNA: TGTGCCAGCTCATCGGGACTAGCGGGGATAAGCTCCTACAATGAGCAGTTCTTC; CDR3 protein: CASSSGLAGISSYNEQFF
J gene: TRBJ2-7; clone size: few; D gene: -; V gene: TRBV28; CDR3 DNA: TGTGCCAGCAGTGGGGGCAGTGCGATCTACGAGCAGTACTTC; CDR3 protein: CASSGGSAIYEQYF
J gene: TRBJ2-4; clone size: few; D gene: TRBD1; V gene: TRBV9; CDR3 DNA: TGTGCCAGCAGCGTAGAGGCAGGGGGACAGGGAACCATTCAGTACTTC; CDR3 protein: CASSVEAGGQGTIQYF
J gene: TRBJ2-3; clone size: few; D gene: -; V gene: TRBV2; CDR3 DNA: TGTGCCAGCAGTCGTGGCTCAGATACGCAGTATTTT; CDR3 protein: CASSRGSDTQYF